This TCR beta chain was found in a study of blood T cells in healthy people across ages. Study at large: T cells yielded about one barcoded beta molecule per two cells through template switching.

At least 7 million PBMCs were isolated per sample. The second PCR ran roughly 6 to 11 cycles with a sample-barcoded 5' primer and J-beta primers. Every cDNA was tagged by a template-switch adaptor with 12 random nucleotides. MiXCR, applied by TCRdb to the 5' RACE reads, yields one record per CDR3 protein. The repertoire holds about 1.6 million distinct CDR3 sequences, with approximately 32% as singletons. From germline, CDR1 is SGHTA and CDR2 FQGTGA. The V gene lost 5 bases and the J gene lost 6 bases, with 20 bases spanning the gap. This CDR3 region has 15 residues. Sequenced sample: blood. The receptor was derived from a woman younger than 45 in good health. V is TRBV7-3 and J is TRBJ2-7, with D maybe TRBD2 (6 bases). Here the CDR3 reads CASSPISGAAGEQYF. The CDR3 region has the DNA TGTGCCAGCAGCCCCATCTCTGGGGCAGCGGGCGAGCAGTACTTC.